Following are 10 T cell receptor beta chains from one sample sequenced in a study of T cell responses to AZD1222 COVID-19 vaccine. Profiling relied on immunoSEQ multiplex PCR, and the TCRdb table lists in-frame clones only, not all of them. Of 66,000 or so clones in the sample, roughly 78% were seen once. The specimen comprised peripheral blood, sampled on day 0 of MenACWY control vaccination. These receptors all come from an adult in good health.

The chain is built from TRBV28 and TRBJ2-7; D gene uncertain. Germline CDR1 MDHEN, CDR2 SYDVKM. Trimming cost V 5 bases and J 3 bases, with 14 bases left between them. The CDR3 contains 14 residues. The CDR3 here is CASSLIRTHYEQYF. CDR3 nucleotide sequence: TGTGCCAGCAGTCTCATACGGACGCACTACGAGCAGTACTTC. Combining the CDR3 with reference TRBV28 and TRBJ2-7 gives the whole variable domain DVKVTQSSRYLVKRTGEKVFLECVQDMDHENMFWYRQDPGLGLRLIYFSYDVKMKEKGDIPEGYSVSREKKERFSLILESASTNQTSMYLCASSLIRTHYEQYFGPGTRLTVT.

The chain recombines TRBV7-2 with TRBJ1-5, with D perhaps TRBD1 (5 bases). The V gene lost 1 base and the J gene lost 4 bases, with 11 bases spanning the gap. In germline, CDR1 is SGHTA, CDR2 FQGNSA. The CDR3 extends over 15 amino acids. Written as DNA, the CDR3 is TGTGCCAGCAGCTTAGTTGGGACGGGGAATCAGCCCCAGCATTTT. Its translation is CASSLVGTGNQPQHF.

The chain joins TRBV19 to TRBJ1-2, with a possible D match to TRBD1 (6 bases). CDR1 and CDR2 (germline): LNHDA, SQIVND (reference sequence). V shed 6 bases and J shed 8 bases, with 13 bases lying between them. The CDR3 is made up of 12 amino acids. The chain's CDR3 is CASRRGIDGYTF. In DNA, the CDR3 is TGTGCCAGTAGGAGGGGGATCGACGGCTACACCTTC. Full variable domain (outside the CDR3, taken from reference TRBV19 and TRBJ1-2): DGGITQSPKYLFRKEGQNVTLSCEQNLNHDAMYWYRQDPGQGLRLIYYSQIVNDFQKGDIAEGYSVSREKKESFPLTVTSAQKNPTAFYLCASRRGIDGYTFGSGTRLTVV.

The J gene is TRBJ1-4, the V gene TRBV6-5; a weak D match, TRBD1 (5 bases). Germline values: CDR1 MNHEY, CDR2 SVGAGI. V dropped 2 bases and J dropped 5 bases, with 12 bases sitting between them. The CDR3 length is 15 residues. This chain's CDR3 is CASSYEGRPNEKLFF. CDR3 sequence (DNA): TGTGCCAGCAGTTACGAGGGGCGACCCAATGAAAAACTGTTTTTT.

The chain links TRBV6-6 to TRBJ2-3; D is unclear. CDR1 and CDR2 from the germline V gene are MNHNY and SVGAGI (reference sequence). Trimming removed 6 bases from V and 4 bases from J, with 11 bases in between. The CDR3 length is 13 residues. CDR3 region: CASSPLGADTQYF. The CDR3 DNA reads TGTGCCAGCAGCCCTCTGGGCGCAGATACGCAGTATTTT.

The chain links TRBV6-5 to TRBJ2-5; perhaps D is TRBD1 or TRBD2 (5 bases each). Germline V gene sequence: CDR1 MNHEY, CDR2 SVGAGI. The CDR3 is made up of 14 amino acids. The V and J ends lost 3 bases and 2 bases respectively, with 10 bases between them. DNA for the CDR3: TGTGCCAGCAGTTATGGGGGTAAACAAGAGACCCAGTACTTC. Translated, it gives CASSYGGKQETQYF.

V is TRBV7-9 and J is TRBJ2-7; 9 nucleotides agree with TRBD2. The CDR3 has 14 residues. The V gene's germline CDR1 is SEHNR and CDR2 FQNEAQ (reference sequence). Germline trimming cut 3 bases from V and 12 bases from J; bases unmatched to any gene: 12. The CDR3 spells CASSLDPSGNYLYF. CDR3 coding DNA: TGTGCCAGCAGCTTGGATCCTAGCGGGAACTATTTGTACTTC.

This clone has just a few counts. The chain links TRBV27 to TRBJ1-4; D possibly corresponds to TRBD1 (5 bases). V lost 3 bases to trimming and J lost 8 bases, with 16 bases between them. The germline CDR1 and CDR2 sequences are MNHEY and SMNVEV (reference sequence). This CDR3 spans 15 amino acids. CDR3 nucleotides: TGTGCCAGCAGTTTTCAGTGGAGGGGCCGGGAAAAACTGTTTTTT. Its translation: CASSFQWRGREKLFF.

The chain links TRBV19 to TRBJ1-1; D ambiguous. V was clipped by 4 bases and J by 4 bases, with 13 bases between them. Germline V gene sequence: CDR1 LNHDA, CDR2 SQIVND (reference sequence). This CDR3 comprises 14 residues. CDR3 sequence reads: CASSNRGLSTEAFF. The CDR3 nucleotides read TGTGCCAGTAGTAATCGAGGCTTGAGCACTGAAGCTTTCTTT.

This sequence joins TRBV5-1 and TRBJ2-6; 8 bases line up with TRBD2. The germline gives CDR1 SGHRS, CDR2 YFSETQ. Losses at the gene ends were 4 bases for V and 0 bases for J; bases not matched to a gene: 12. The CDR3 consists of 19 residues. The CDR3 bases are TGCGCCAGCAGCCCTCAGGGGCTAGCGGGCAACTCTGGGGCCAACGTCCTGACTTTC. It is translated as CASSPQGLAGNSGANVLTF.